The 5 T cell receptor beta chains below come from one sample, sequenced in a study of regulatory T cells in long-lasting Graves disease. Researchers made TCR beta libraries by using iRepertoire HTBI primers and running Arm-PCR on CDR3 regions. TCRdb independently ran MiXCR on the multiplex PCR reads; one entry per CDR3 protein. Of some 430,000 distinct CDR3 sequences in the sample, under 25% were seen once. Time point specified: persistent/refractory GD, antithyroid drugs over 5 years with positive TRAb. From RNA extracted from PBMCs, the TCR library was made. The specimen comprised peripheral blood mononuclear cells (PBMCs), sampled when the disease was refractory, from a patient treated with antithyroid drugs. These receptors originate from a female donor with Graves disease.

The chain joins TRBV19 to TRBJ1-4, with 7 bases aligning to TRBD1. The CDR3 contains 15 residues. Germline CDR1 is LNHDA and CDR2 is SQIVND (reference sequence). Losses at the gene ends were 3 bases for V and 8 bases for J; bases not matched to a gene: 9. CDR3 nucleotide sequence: TGTGCCAGTAGTATTATTGAGACAGGGCAAGAAAAACTGTTTTTT. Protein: CASSIIETGQEKLFF.

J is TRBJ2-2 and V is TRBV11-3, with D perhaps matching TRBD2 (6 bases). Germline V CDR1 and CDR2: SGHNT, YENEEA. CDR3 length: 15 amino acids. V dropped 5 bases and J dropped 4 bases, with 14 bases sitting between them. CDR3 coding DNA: TGTGCCAGCAGCACCCCGGAGGGTGGCACCGGGGAGCTGTTTTTT. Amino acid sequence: CASSTPEGGTGELFF.

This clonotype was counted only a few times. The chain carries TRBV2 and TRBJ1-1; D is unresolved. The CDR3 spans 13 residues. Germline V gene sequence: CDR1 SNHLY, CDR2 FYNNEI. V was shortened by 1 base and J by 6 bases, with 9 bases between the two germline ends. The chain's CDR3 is CASSEDGSAEAFF. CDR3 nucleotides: TGTGCCAGCAGTGAAGACGGGTCGGCTGAAGCTTTCTTT. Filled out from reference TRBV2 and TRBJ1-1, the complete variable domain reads EPEVTQTPSHQVTQMGQEVILRCVPISNHLYFYWYRQILGQKVEFLVSFYNNEISEKSEIFDDQFSVERPDGSNFTLKIRSTKLEDSAMYFCASSEDGSAEAFFGQGTRLTVV.

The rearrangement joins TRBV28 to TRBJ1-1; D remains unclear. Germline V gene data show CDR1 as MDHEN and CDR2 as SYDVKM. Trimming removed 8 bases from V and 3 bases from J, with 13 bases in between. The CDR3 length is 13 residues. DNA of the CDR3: TGTGCCAGCTCACCAGTTGGGGACACTGAAGCTTTCTTT. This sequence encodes CASSPVGDTEAFF.

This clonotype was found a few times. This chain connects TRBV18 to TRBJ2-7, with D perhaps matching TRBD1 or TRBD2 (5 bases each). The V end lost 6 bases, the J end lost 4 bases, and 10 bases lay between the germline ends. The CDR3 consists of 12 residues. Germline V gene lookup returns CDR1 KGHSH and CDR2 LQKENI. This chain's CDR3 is CASSQGEYEQYF. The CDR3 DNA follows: TGTGCCAGCTCGCAAGGGGAGTACGAGCAGTACTTC.